The clone carrying this T cell receptor beta chain was counted between two and nine times. The TCR library protocol attached unique molecular identifiers to the individual cDNA molecules. TCRdb reprocessed the 5' RACE reads via MiXCR and lists one record per CDR3 protein. Among tens of thousands of distinct CDR3 sequences listed, roughly 5.4% were seen once. The data are from a study of early T cells in non-severe SARS-CoV-2 infection. Looked up from germline, CDR1 is DFQATT and CDR2 is SNEGSKA (reference sequence). V gave up 5 bases and J gave up 13 bases, with 15 bases separating them. This CDR3 is 11 amino acids long.

V gene TRBV20-1 combines with J gene TRBJ2-1; D unclear. Sequencing input: whole blood. The TCR originated in an adult who was a healthcare worker with PCR-confirmed SARS-CoV-2 infection or an uninfected control (not recorded which). The CDR3 loop reads CSASHGWNQFF. As DNA, the CDR3 is TGCAGTGCTTCACATGGTTGGAATCAGTTCTTC.